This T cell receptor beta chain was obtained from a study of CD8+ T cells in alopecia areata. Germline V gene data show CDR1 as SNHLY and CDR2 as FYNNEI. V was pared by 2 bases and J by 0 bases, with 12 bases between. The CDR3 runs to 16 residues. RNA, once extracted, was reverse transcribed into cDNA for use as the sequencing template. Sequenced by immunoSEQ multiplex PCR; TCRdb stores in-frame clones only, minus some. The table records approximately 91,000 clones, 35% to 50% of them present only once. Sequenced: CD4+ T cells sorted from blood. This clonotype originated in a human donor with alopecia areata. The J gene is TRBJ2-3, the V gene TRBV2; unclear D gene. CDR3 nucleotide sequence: TGTGCCAGCAGTGAAAAGGGCACGCGCAGCACAGATACGCAGTATTTT. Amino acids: CASSEKGTRSTDTQYF.